These 5 T cell receptor beta chains share one sample of origin, sequenced in a study of OX40 agonist ivuxolimab in advanced cancers. Data came from immunoSEQ multiplex PCR; TCRdb stores just in-frame clones and leaves some out. The data contain about 130,000 clones, roughly 91% of them singletons. Sample: CD4+ or CD8+ T cells sorted from blood, taken in a trial of the OX40 agonist ivuxolimab. The source is an adult with an advanced solid tumor such as melanoma, head and neck, liver or kidney cancer.

This CDR3 reads CASSLGGRSYEQYF. In DNA form, the CDR3 reads TGTGCCAGCAGCTTGGGAGGGAGGTCCTACGAGCAGTACTTC. J is TRBJ2-7 and V is TRBV11-1; 7 bases map to TRBD2. The germline gives CDR1 SGHAT, CDR2 FQDESV (reference sequence). V gave up 3 bases and J gave up 1 base; unmatched junction bases: 3. The CDR3 has 14 amino acids.

This chain links TRBV11-2 with TRBJ2-7; D uncertain. From germline, CDR1 is SGHAT and CDR2 FQNNGV. Trimming shortened V by 3 bases and J by 6 bases, and 9 bases separated the two germline ends. The CDR3 sequence is 12 residues long. Written as DNA, the CDR3 is TGTGCCAGCAGCTTGGGTTTCGGCGAGCAGTACTTC. Translation: CASSLGFGEQYF. Supplemented by reference TRBV11-2 and TRBJ2-7, the full variable domain reads EAGVAQSPRYKIIEKRQSVAFWCNPISGHATLYWYQQILGQGPKLLIQFQNNGVVDDSQLPKDRFSAERLKGVDSTLKIQPAKLEDSAVYLCASSLGFGEQYFGPGTRLTVT.

The gene calls are TRBV30 and TRBJ2-7; D ambiguous. The V end was cut by 0 bases, the J end by 3 bases, with 6 bases between. The germline V gene has CDR1 GTSNPN and CDR2 SVGIG (reference sequence). The CDR3 covers 12 residues. The CDR3 region has the DNA TGTGCCTGGAGTGTTCTGGGCTACGAGCAGTACTTC. Its protein product is CAWSVLGYEQYF.

The CDR3 coding sequence is TGTGCCAGCAGCCCTAGCGGCCCCCAAGAGACCCAGTACTTC. Translating gives CASSPSGPQETQYF. The V and J genes are TRBV11-3 and TRBJ2-5; 7 bases align to TRBD2. CDR3 length equals 14 residues. Trimming took 5 bases from V and 1 from J; bases not matched to a gene: 4. Looked up from germline, CDR1 is SGHNT and CDR2 is YENEEA.

This clone was counted once. The chain is built from TRBV18 and TRBJ2-7; 7 nucleotides match TRBD1. The CDR3 has 14 residues. Germline CDR1 is KGHSH and CDR2 is LQKENI. Trimming removed 6 bases from V and 6 bases from J; junction bases left unmatched: 11. CDR3 amino acids: CASSSRDRAVEQYF. DNA for the CDR3: TGTGCCAGCTCCTCCCGGGACAGAGCGGTCGAGCAGTACTTC.